These 7 T cell receptor beta chains share one sample of origin, sequenced in a study of T cell responses to AZD1222 COVID-19 vaccine. Clones were read by immunoSEQ multiplex PCR, and TCRdb kept only the in-frame ones, dropping some. Here the sample spans 140,000 to 150,000 clones, approximately 92% being singletons. The material sequenced was peripheral blood, taken 28 days after the second AZD1222 dose. All receptors come from an adult who received the AZD1222 COVID-19 vaccine.

The chain uses TRBV5-4 and TRBJ2-5, with D possibly being TRBD2 (7 bases). The CDR3 runs to 15 residues. V was shortened by 4 bases and J by 5 bases, with 18 bases between the two germline ends. Germline CDR1 SGHNT, CDR2 YYREEE (reference sequence). CDR3 sequence reads: CASSGGGGRPETQYF. The CDR3 DNA reads TGTGCCAGCAGCGGGGGGGGCGGGAGACCGGAGACCCAGTACTTC.

As concerns this clone: Other DNA sequences in this sample translate to the same CDR3. The chain links TRBV24-1 to TRBJ2-1; 8 bases are a match to TRBD1. The CDR3 spans 13 residues. The germline V gene encodes CDR1 KGHDR and CDR2 SFDVKD. The junction had 5 bases not matched to a gene; V was cut back by 10 bases and J by 4 bases. The CDR3 protein is CATKGQGYNEQFF. Here the CDR3 DNA reads TGTGCCACTAAAGGACAGGGATACAATGAGCAGTTCTTC.

The J gene is TRBJ1-1, the V gene TRBV12-3 or TRBV12-4; D possibly corresponds to TRBD1 (5 bases). There are 12 residues in the CDR3. The V end lost 7 bases, the J end lost 1 base, and 7 bases lay between the germline ends. CDR3 loop: CASNRGNTEAFF. Written as DNA, the CDR3 is TGTGCCAGCAATAGGGGGAACACTGAAGCTTTCTTT.

This clone has a handful of counts. This chain connects TRBV4-3 to TRBJ1-3; D is undetermined. The CDR3 loop spans 15 amino acids. V lost 4 bases, J lost 2 bases, and 12 bases lay in between. Germline V gene data show CDR1 as LGHNA and CDR2 as YSLEER. The CDR3 loop reads CASSPGLAPGNTIYF. The CDR3 DNA follows: TGCGCCAGCAGCCCCGGGCTAGCCCCTGGAAACACCATATATTTT.

V gene TRBV2 combines with J gene TRBJ1-2, with D tentatively TRBD1 (6 bases). This CDR3 spans 14 amino acids. CDR1 and CDR2 (germline): SNHLY, FYNNEI. The V end lost 7 bases, the J end lost 4 bases, and 16 bases lay between the germline ends. In DNA, the CDR3 is TGTGCCAGCACCAAGGCGGGGGGCAGCTATGGCTACACCTTC. It codes for CASTKAGGSYGYTF.

The V call is TRBV19, the J call TRBJ2-1, with 8 positions matching TRBD2. The V gene's germline CDR1 is LNHDA and CDR2 SQIVND (reference sequence). The CDR3 is 16 amino acids. Unmatched junction bases numbered 11, after V lost 5 bases and J lost 5 bases. CDR3 in DNA: TGTGCCAGTAGTGGACAAGCGGGAGTTGGGGACAATGAGCAGTTCTTC. Its protein is CASSGQAGVGDNEQFF.

The chain carries TRBV6-5 and TRBJ2-3, with D tentatively TRBD2 (6 bases). Trimming left V 6 bases short and J 4 bases short, with 14 bases between. The V gene's germline CDR1 is MNHEY and CDR2 SVGAGI. The CDR3 has 14 residues. The CDR3 DNA sequence: TGTGCCAGCAGACTCGGGAGAAAGGCAGATACGCAGTATTTT. Protein: CASRLGRKADTQYF.